Listed below are T cell receptor beta chains from one sample, sequenced in a study of T cell repertoires in ileal Crohn's disease. Libraries were prepared by immunoSEQ multiplex PCR; TCRdb keeps only in-frame clonotypes and omits some of them. The repertoire holds roughly 2,100 clones, with 93% as singletons. The specimen was ileal tissue. The receptors were gathered from an adult with Crohn's disease. Each CDR3 is given with its conserved first and last residue. The order of the fields is J gene, clone size, D gene, V gene, CDR3 protein, CDR3 DNA. The D gene is left open where the match is weak. The size entry is marked missing in some rows and otherwise reads once, few, many or a size class.

J gene: TRBJ2-6; clone size: .; D gene: TRBD1; V gene: TRBV7-2; CDR3 protein: CASSQTGGKGANVLTF; CDR3 DNA: TGTGCCAGCAGCCAGACAGGGGGTAAGGGGGCCAACGTCCTGACTTTC
J gene: TRBJ1-1; clone size: once; D gene: .; V gene: TRBV20-1; CDR3 protein: CSARLNTEAFF; CDR3 DNA: TGCAGTGCTAGGCTGAACACTGAAGCTTTCTTT
J gene: TRBJ2-5; clone size: .; D gene: .; V gene: TRBV7-2; CDR3 protein: CASSLGWGRETQYF; CDR3 DNA: TGTGCCAGCAGCTTAGGCTGGGGGCGGGAGACCCAGTACTTC
J gene: TRBJ1-5; clone size: .; D gene: .; V gene: TRBV6-6; CDR3 protein: CASSYTKGAYQPQHF; CDR3 DNA: TGTGCCAGCAGTTACACTAAAGGGGCCTATCAGCCCCAGCATTTT
J gene: TRBJ2-7; clone size: .; D gene: TRBD1; V gene: TRBV9; CDR3 protein: CASSVGQDRAHYEQYF; CDR3 DNA: TGTGCCAGCAGCGTAGGGCAAGACAGGGCGCACTACGAGCAGTACTTC
J gene: TRBJ1-1; clone size: .; D gene: .; V gene: TRBV6-5; CDR3 protein: CASRLPHTEAFF; CDR3 DNA: TGTGCCAGCAGGCTTCCCCACACTGAAGCTTTCTTT
J gene: TRBJ1-1; clone size: .; D gene: .; V gene: TRBV29-1; CDR3 protein: CSVGEHRTEAFF; CDR3 DNA: TGCAGCGTCGGTGAGCATAGGACTGAAGCTTTCTTT
J gene: TRBJ1-2; clone size: .; D gene: .; V gene: TRBV6-1; CDR3 protein: CASSEAAEVAVYGYTF; CDR3 DNA: TGTGCCAGCAGTGAAGCTGCCGAAGTGGCAGTCTATGGCTACACCTTC
J gene: TRBJ2-3; clone size: .; D gene: TRBD2; V gene: TRBV10-1; CDR3 protein: CASSDIAGGLSDTQYF; CDR3 DNA: TGCGCCAGCAGTGATATAGCGGGGGGGCTTTCAGATACGCAGTATTTT
J gene: TRBJ2-4; clone size: .; D gene: TRBD2; V gene: TRBV5-4; CDR3 protein: CASSRGGVAKNIQYF; CDR3 DNA: TGTGCCAGCAGCCGCGGGGGGGTGGCCAAAAACATTCAGTACTTC
J gene: TRBJ1-5; clone size: .; D gene: .; V gene: TRBV6-1; CDR3 protein: CASSPAGGNQPQHF; CDR3 DNA: TGTGCCAGCAGTCCGGCGGGAGGCAATCAGCCCCAGCATTTT
J gene: TRBJ2-3; clone size: few; D gene: .; V gene: TRBV29-1; CDR3 protein: CSVDVSRTQYF; CDR3 DNA: TGCAGCGTTGACGTTAGCCGTACGCAGTATTTT
J gene: TRBJ2-7; clone size: .; D gene: .; V gene: TRBV5-1; CDR3 protein: CASSLETVGEQYF; CDR3 DNA: TGCGCCAGCAGCTTGGAGACGGTAGGGGAGCAGTACTTC
J gene: TRBJ2-5; clone size: .; D gene: TRBD2; V gene: TRBV19; CDR3 protein: CASSIVGGETQYF; CDR3 DNA: TGTGCCAGTAGTATAGTGGGAGGGGAGACCCAGTACTTC
J gene: TRBJ2-1; clone size: .; D gene: .; V gene: TRBV19; CDR3 protein: CASSVKTGRVEQFF; CDR3 DNA: TGTGCCAGTAGTGTTAAAACAGGGAGGGTTGAGCAGTTCTTC
J gene: TRBJ2-7; clone size: .; D gene: .; V gene: TRBV7-9; CDR3 protein: CASSPLIGAHEQYF; CDR3 DNA: TGTGCCAGCAGCCCGCTAATAGGGGCTCACGAGCAGTACTTC
J gene: TRBJ2-3; clone size: .; D gene: TRBD1; V gene: TRBV15; CDR3 protein: CATELGGQGTADTQYF; CDR3 DNA: TGTGCCACTGAGCTAGGAGGACAGGGGACCGCAGATACGCAGTATTTT
J gene: TRBJ1-5; clone size: .; D gene: TRBD1; V gene: TRBV9; CDR3 protein: CASSEGDRGNQPQHF; CDR3 DNA: TGTGCCAGCAGCGAGGGGGACAGGGGCAATCAGCCCCAGCATTTT
J gene: TRBJ1-1; clone size: .; D gene: .; V gene: TRBV27; CDR3 protein: CASSLWGKVNTEAFF; CDR3 DNA: TGTGCCAGCAGTTTATGGGGGAAGGTGAACACTGAAGCTTTCTTT
J gene: TRBJ2-1; clone size: .; D gene: .; V gene: TRBV6-5; CDR3 protein: CASSYGLYNEQFF; CDR3 DNA: TGTGCCAGCAGTTACGGACTTTACAATGAGCAGTTCTTC
J gene: TRBJ2-2; clone size: .; D gene: TRBD2; V gene: TRBV19; CDR3 protein: CASSMGLAGAIGELFF; CDR3 DNA: TGTGCCAGTAGTATGGGTCTAGCGGGAGCTATCGGGGAGCTGTTTTTT
J gene: TRBJ2-2; clone size: .; D gene: .; V gene: TRBV6-1; CDR3 protein: CASSYDGGELFF; CDR3 DNA: TGTGCCAGCAGCTACGACGGCGGGGAGCTGTTTTTT
J gene: TRBJ1-2; clone size: .; D gene: .; V gene: TRBV27; CDR3 protein: CASSLYLGSELNIGGYTF; CDR3 DNA: TGTGCCAGCAGTTTATATTTAGGGTCGGAACTAAACATTGGTGGCTACACCTTC
J gene: TRBJ2-3; clone size: .; D gene: TRBD2; V gene: TRBV13; CDR3 protein: CASSFRGPGLAGSADTQYF; CDR3 DNA: TGTGCCAGCAGCTTCAGGGGACCTGGACTAGCGGGGTCCGCAGATACGCAGTATTTT
J gene: TRBJ2-5; clone size: .; D gene: .; V gene: TRBV2; CDR3 protein: CASSENRQETQYF; CDR3 DNA: TGTGCCAGCAGTGAAAACAGGCAAGAGACCCAGTACTTC
J gene: TRBJ1-6; clone size: .; D gene: .; V gene: TRBV7-8; CDR3 protein: CASSLVRGYNSPLHF; CDR3 DNA: TGTGCCAGCAGCTTAGTCAGGGGCTATAATTCACCCCTCCACTTT
J gene: TRBJ2-3; clone size: once; D gene: TRBD2; V gene: TRBV10-3; CDR3 protein: CAISVGTSSTDTQYF; CDR3 DNA: TGTGCCATCAGTGTGGGGACTAGCAGTACAGATACGCAGTATTTT
J gene: TRBJ2-3; clone size: .; D gene: .; V gene: TRBV29-1; CDR3 protein: CSVTGGGTSTDTQYF; CDR3 DNA: TGCAGCGTGACGGGGGGCGGAACAAGCACAGATACGCAGTATTTT
J gene: TRBJ2-2; clone size: .; D gene: TRBD1; V gene: TRBV7-9; CDR3 protein: CASSSTGQGPTGELFF; CDR3 DNA: TGTGCCAGTTCCTCGACGGGACAGGGACCCACCGGGGAGCTGTTTTTT
J gene: TRBJ1-1; clone size: once; D gene: .; V gene: TRBV11-3; CDR3 protein: CASSLEQLNTEAFF; CDR3 DNA: TGTGCCAGCAGCTTAGAACAGCTGAACACTGAAGCTTTCTTT
J gene: TRBJ2-7; clone size: .; D gene: .; V gene: TRBV5-5; CDR3 protein: CASTERGEPLSEQYF; CDR3 DNA: TGTGCCAGCACCGAACGTGGCGAACCCCTCTCCGAGCAGTACTTC
J gene: TRBJ1-1; clone size: .; D gene: .; V gene: TRBV14; CDR3 protein: CASSQWGAGTEAFF; CDR3 DNA: TGTGCCAGCAGCCAATGGGGGGCTGGCACTGAAGCTTTCTTT
J gene: TRBJ2-3; clone size: .; D gene: .; V gene: TRBV2; CDR3 protein: CASTSPGLTDTQYF; CDR3 DNA: TGTGCCAGCACCTCACCGGGCCTCACAGATACGCAGTATTTT
J gene: TRBJ1-6; clone size: .; D gene: .; V gene: TRBV7-8; CDR3 protein: CASSLRDNSPLHF; CDR3 DNA: TGTGCCAGCAGCTTAAGGGATAATTCACCCCTCCACTTT
J gene: TRBJ1-1; clone size: .; D gene: .; V gene: TRBV11-3; CDR3 protein: CASSLDGPKTVEAFF; CDR3 DNA: TGTGCCAGCAGCTTAGATGGTCCGAAGACAGTTGAAGCTTTCTTT
J gene: TRBJ2-6; clone size: few; D gene: .; V gene: TRBV5-4; CDR3 protein: CASSLDPTAGANVLTF; CDR3 DNA: TGTGCCAGCAGCTTGGACCCAACGGCGGGGGCCAACGTCCTGACTTTC
J gene: TRBJ2-2; clone size: .; D gene: .; V gene: TRBV2; CDR3 protein: CASSLARNTGELFF; CDR3 DNA: TGTGCCAGCAGCTTGGCCAGGAACACCGGGGAGCTGTTTTTT
J gene: TRBJ1-5; clone size: .; D gene: .; V gene: TRBV6-6; CDR3 protein: CASSYNHLGQPQHF; CDR3 DNA: TGTGCCAGCAGTTATAATCACCTGGGTCAGCCCCAGCATTTT
J gene: TRBJ2-1; clone size: .; D gene: .; V gene: TRBV19; CDR3 protein: CASSPLARIGNEQFF; CDR3 DNA: TGTGCCAGTAGTCCATTGGCCCGGATCGGGAATGAGCAGTTCTTC
J gene: TRBJ1-4; clone size: .; D gene: .; V gene: TRBV7-9; CDR3 protein: CASSPSLADNEKLFF; CDR3 DNA: TGTGCCAGCAGCCCGAGCCTTGCGGATAATGAAAAACTGTTTTTT
J gene: TRBJ2-1; clone size: .; D gene: .; V gene: TRBV5-6; CDR3 protein: CASSLGHSYNEQFF; CDR3 DNA: TGTGCCAGCAGCTTGGGCCATTCCTACAATGAGCAGTTCTTC
J gene: TRBJ2-5; clone size: .; D gene: .; V gene: TRBV7-6; CDR3 protein: CASSLAPGAETQYF; CDR3 DNA: TGTGCCAGCAGCTTAGCCCCGGGCGCAGAGACCCAGTACTTC
J gene: TRBJ2-3; clone size: .; D gene: .; V gene: TRBV5-1; CDR3 protein: CASSLGNAGADTQYF; CDR3 DNA: TGCGCCAGCAGCTTGGGGAACGCAGGCGCAGATACGCAGTATTTT
J gene: TRBJ1-2; clone size: .; D gene: .; V gene: TRBV7-2; CDR3 protein: CASSLAGQDYGYTF; CDR3 DNA: TGTGCCAGCAGCTTAGCGGGACAAGACTATGGCTACACCTTC
J gene: TRBJ1-5; clone size: few; D gene: TRBD1; V gene: TRBV4-1; CDR3 protein: CASSRTLSTGLQPQHF; CDR3 DNA: TGCGCCAGCAGCCGGACACTCTCGACAGGGCTCCAGCCCCAGCATTTT
J gene: TRBJ2-3; clone size: .; D gene: .; V gene: TRBV5-1; CDR3 protein: CASSHSEGRDTQYF; CDR3 DNA: TGCGCCAGCAGCCACTCGGAGGGACGGGATACGCAGTATTTT
J gene: TRBJ1-1; clone size: .; D gene: TRBD1; V gene: TRBV10-1; CDR3 protein: CASSDLSTGWTTEAFF; CDR3 DNA: TGCGCCAGCAGTGACCTCTCGACAGGGTGGACGACTGAAGCTTTCTTT
J gene: TRBJ1-3; clone size: .; D gene: .; V gene: TRBV18; CDR3 protein: CASSPTSRPGNTIYF; CDR3 DNA: TGTGCCAGCTCACCCACTTCGAGACCTGGAAACACCATATATTTT
J gene: TRBJ2-1; clone size: .; D gene: TRBD2; V gene: TRBV2; CDR3 protein: CASSERIAGGKFF; CDR3 DNA: TGTGCCAGCAGTGAAAGGATAGCGGGGGGGAAATTCTTC
J gene: TRBJ2-3; clone size: .; D gene: .; V gene: TRBV9; CDR3 protein: CASSSRGDPGNTDTQYF; CDR3 DNA: TGTGCCAGCAGCTCCCGCGGCGACCCAGGGAACACAGATACGCAGTATTTT
J gene: TRBJ1-2; clone size: .; D gene: .; V gene: TRBV7-9; CDR3 protein: CASSLTPPSSARGYGYTF; CDR3 DNA: TGTGCCAGCAGCTTAACTCCCCCGAGCAGTGCGAGGGGCTATGGCTACACCTTC
J gene: TRBJ2-3; clone size: .; D gene: .; V gene: TRBV19; CDR3 protein: CASSEFGSVADTQYF; CDR3 DNA: TGTGCCAGTAGTGAGTTCGGGAGTGTTGCAGATACGCAGTATTTT
J gene: TRBJ1-1; clone size: .; D gene: .; V gene: TRBV4-2; CDR3 protein: CASSQDRLTEAFF; CDR3 DNA: TGTGCCAGCAGCCAAGACAGATTGACTGAAGCTTTCTTT
J gene: TRBJ2-7; clone size: .; D gene: TRBD2; V gene: TRBV5-8; CDR3 protein: CASSLTWTSGSYEQYF; CDR3 DNA: TGTGCCAGCAGCTTGACGTGGACTAGCGGGAGTTACGAGCAGTACTTC
J gene: TRBJ1-3; clone size: .; D gene: TRBD1; V gene: TRBV5-1; CDR3 protein: CASSFGGQGSGNTIYF; CDR3 DNA: TGCGCCAGCAGCTTTGGGGGACAGGGATCAGGAAACACCATATATTTT
J gene: TRBJ2-3; clone size: .; D gene: TRBD2; V gene: TRBV4-3; CDR3 protein: CASSQALAGSGPTDTQYF; CDR3 DNA: TGCGCCAGCAGCCAAGCACTAGCGGGGAGTGGGCCCACAGATACGCAGTATTTT
J gene: TRBJ1-1; clone size: few; D gene: .; V gene: TRBV11-3; CDR3 protein: CASSLASEAFF; CDR3 DNA: TGTGCCAGCAGCTTAGCGTCCGAAGCTTTCTTT
J gene: TRBJ1-1; clone size: .; D gene: .; V gene: TRBV5-1; CDR3 protein: CASSLVGAAEAFF; CDR3 DNA: TGCGCCAGCAGCTTGGTAGGGGCGGCTGAAGCTTTCTTT